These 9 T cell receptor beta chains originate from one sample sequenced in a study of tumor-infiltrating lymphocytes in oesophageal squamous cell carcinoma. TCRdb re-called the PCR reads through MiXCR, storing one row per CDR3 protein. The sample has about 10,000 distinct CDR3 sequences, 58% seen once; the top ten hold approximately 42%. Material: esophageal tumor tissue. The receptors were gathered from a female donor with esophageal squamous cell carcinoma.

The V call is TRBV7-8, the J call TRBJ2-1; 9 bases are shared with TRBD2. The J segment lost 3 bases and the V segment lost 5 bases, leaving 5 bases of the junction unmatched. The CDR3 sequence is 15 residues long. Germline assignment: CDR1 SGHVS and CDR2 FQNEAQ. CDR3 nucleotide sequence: TGTGCCAGCAGCCTTCTAGCGGGGAACTACAATGAGCAGTTCTTC. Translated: CASSLLAGNYNEQFF. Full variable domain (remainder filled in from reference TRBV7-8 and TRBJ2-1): GAGVSQSPRYKVAKRGQDVALRCDPISGHVSLFWYQQALGQGPEFLTYFQNEAQLDKSGLPSDRFFAERPEGSVSTLKIQRTQQEDSAVYLCASSLLAGNYNEQFFGPGTRLTVL.

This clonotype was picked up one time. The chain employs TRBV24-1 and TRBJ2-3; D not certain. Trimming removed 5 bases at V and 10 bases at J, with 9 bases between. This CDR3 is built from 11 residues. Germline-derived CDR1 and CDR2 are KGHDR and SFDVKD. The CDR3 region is CATSGGFSQYF. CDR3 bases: TGTGCCACCAGTGGGGGATTTTCGCAGTATTTT.

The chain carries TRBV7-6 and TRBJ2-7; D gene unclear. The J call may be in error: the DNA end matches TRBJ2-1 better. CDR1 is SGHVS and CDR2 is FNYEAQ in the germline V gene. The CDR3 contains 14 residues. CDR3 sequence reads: CASSLGPVGNEQFF. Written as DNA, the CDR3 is TGTGCCAGCAGCTTAGGGCCGGTTGGGAATGAGCAGTTCTTC.

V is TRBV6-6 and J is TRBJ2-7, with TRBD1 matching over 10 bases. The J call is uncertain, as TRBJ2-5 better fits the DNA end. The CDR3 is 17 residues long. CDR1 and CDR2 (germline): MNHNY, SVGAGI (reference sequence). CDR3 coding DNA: TGTGCCAGCACCGAACGCCCCCCGGGACAGGGGTGGGAGACCCAGTACTTC. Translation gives CASTERPPGQGWETQYF.

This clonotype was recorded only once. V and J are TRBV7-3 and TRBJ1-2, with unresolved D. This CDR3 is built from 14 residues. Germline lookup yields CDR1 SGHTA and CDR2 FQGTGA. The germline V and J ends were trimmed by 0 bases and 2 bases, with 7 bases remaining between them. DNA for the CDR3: TGTGCCAGCAGCTTAACCCCAGGAAACTATGGCTACACCTTC. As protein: CASSLTPGNYGYTF.

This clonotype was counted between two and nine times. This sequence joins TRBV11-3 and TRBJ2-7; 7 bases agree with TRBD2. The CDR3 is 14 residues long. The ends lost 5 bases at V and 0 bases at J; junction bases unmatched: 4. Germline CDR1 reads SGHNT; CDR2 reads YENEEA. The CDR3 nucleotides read TGTGCCAGCAGCCCCGGGACTAACTCCTACGAGCAGTACTTC. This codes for CASSPGTNSYEQYF.

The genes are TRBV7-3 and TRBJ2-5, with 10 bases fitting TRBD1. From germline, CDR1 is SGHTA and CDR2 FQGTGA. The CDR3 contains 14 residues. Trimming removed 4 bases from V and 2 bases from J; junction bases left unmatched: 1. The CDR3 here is CASSSGQGQETQYF. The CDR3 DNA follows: TGTGCCAGCAGCTCGGGACAGGGGCAAGAGACCCAGTACTTC.

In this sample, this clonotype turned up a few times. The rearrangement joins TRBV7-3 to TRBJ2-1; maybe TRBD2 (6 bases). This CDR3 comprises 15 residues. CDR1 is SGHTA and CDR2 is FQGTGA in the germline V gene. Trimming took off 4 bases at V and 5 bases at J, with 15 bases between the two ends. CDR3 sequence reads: CASSSGRDLHNEQFF. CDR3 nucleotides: TGTGCCAGCAGCTCCGGGCGGGACCTACACAATGAGCAGTTCTTC.

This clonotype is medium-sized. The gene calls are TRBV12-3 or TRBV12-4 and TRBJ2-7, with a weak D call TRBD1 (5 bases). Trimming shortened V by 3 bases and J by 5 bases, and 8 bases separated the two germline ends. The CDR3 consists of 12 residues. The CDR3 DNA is TGTGCCAGCAGTTTTCAGGGCCACGAGCAGTACTTC. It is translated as CASSFQGHEQYF.